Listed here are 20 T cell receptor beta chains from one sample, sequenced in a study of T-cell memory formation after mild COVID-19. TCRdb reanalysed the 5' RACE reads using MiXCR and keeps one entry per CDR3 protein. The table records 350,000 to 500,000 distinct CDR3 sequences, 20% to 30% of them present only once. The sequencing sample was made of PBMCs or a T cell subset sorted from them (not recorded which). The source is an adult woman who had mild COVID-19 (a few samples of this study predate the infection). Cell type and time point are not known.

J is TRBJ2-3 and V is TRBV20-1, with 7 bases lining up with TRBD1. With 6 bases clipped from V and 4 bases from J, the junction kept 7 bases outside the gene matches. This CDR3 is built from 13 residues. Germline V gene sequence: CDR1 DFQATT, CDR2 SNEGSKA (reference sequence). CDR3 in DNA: TGCAGTGCGTGGGACAGAATGTCAGATACGCAGTATTTT. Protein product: CSAWDRMSDTQYF.

In DNA form, the CDR3 reads TGCGCCAGCAGCTTGGCGGTCAGGGGAGAAATTAGGTCCGGGGAGCTGTTTTTT. It yields the protein CASSLAVRGEIRSGELFF. The genes are TRBV5-1 and TRBJ2-2; the D gene is possibly TRBD1 (6 bases). V lost 0 bases, J lost 6 bases, and 21 bases lay in between. The CDR3 runs 18 residues. Germline assignment: CDR1 SGHRS and CDR2 YFSETQ.

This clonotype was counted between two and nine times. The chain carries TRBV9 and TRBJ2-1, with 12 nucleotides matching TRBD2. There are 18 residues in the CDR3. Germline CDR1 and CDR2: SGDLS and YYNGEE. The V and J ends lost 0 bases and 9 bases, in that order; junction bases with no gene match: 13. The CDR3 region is CASSVAPRLAGEQGEQFF. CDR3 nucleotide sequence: TGTGCCAGCAGCGTAGCGCCCCGACTAGCGGGAGAACAGGGTGAGCAGTTCTTC.

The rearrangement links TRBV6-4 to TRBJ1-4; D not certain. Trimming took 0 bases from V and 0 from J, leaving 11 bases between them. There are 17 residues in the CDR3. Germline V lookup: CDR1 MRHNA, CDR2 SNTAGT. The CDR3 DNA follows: TGTGCCAGCAGTGACTCGGCATTCCAAGCAACTAATGAAAAACTGTTTTTT. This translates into CASSDSAFQATNEKLFF.

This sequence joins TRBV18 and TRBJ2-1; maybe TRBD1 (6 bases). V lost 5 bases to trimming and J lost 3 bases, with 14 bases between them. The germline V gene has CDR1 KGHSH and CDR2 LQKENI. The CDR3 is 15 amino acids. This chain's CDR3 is CASSAGQSLYNEQFF. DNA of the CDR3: TGTGCCAGCTCAGCAGGACAGAGTCTCTACAATGAGCAGTTCTTC.

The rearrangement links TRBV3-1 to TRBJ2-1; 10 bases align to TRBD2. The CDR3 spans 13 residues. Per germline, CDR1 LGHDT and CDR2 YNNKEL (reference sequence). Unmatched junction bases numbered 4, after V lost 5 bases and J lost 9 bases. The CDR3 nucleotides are TGTGCCAGCAGCGCCAGCGGGAGGGGTGAGCAGTTCTTC. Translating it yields CASSASGRGEQFF.

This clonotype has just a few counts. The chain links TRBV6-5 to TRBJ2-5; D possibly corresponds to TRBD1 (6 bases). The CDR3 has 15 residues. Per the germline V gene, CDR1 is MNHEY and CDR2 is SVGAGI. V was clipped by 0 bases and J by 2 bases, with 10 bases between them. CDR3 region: CASSYSPGAQETQYF. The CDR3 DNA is TGTGCCAGCAGTTACTCTCCAGGGGCTCAAGAGACCCAGTACTTC.

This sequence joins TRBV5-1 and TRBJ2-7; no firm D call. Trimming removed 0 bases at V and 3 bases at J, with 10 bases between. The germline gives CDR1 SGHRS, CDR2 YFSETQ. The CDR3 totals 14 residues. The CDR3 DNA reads TGCGCCAGCAGCTTGGGCGGCCGTAACTACGAGCAGTACTTC. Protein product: CASSLGGRNYEQYF.

CDR3 region: CATSGAEAGNQPQHF. Here the CDR3 DNA reads TGTGCCACCAGTGGCGCGGAGGCCGGCAATCAGCCCCAGCATTTT. The rearrangement uses TRBV24-1 and TRBJ1-5, with unresolved D. The CDR3 contains 15 residues. Germline V gives CDR1 KGHDR, CDR2 SFDVKD. Trimming took 5 bases from V and 2 from J, leaving 12 bases between them.

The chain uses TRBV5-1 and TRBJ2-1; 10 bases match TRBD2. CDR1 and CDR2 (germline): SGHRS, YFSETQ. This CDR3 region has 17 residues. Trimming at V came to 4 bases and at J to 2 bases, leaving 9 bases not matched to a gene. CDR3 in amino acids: CASSEAASGGTYNEQFF. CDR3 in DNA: TGCGCCAGCAGCGAGGCCGCTAGCGGGGGCACCTACAATGAGCAGTTCTTC.

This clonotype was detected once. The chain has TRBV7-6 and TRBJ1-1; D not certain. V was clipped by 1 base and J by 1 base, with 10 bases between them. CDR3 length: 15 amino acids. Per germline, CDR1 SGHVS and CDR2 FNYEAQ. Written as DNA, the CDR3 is TGTGCCAGCAGCTTAGGTATCGGTGAGAACACTGAAGCTTTCTTT. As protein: CASSLGIGENTEAFF.

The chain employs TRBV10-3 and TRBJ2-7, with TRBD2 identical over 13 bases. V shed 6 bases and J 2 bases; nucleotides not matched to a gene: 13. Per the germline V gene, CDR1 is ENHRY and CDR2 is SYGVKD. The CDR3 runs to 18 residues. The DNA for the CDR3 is TGTGCCATCAGCTGGACTAGCGGGAGAGGCCTCGGAACCTACGAGCAGTACTTC. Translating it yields CAISWTSGRGLGTYEQYF.

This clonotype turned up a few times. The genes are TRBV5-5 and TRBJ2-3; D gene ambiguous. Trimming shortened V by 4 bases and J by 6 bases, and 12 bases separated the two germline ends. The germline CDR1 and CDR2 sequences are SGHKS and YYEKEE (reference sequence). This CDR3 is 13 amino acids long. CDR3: CASSEGRSDTQYF. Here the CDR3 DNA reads TGTGCCAGCAGCGAAGGCCGGTCTGATACGCAGTATTTT. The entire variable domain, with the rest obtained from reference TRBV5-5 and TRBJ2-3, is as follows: DAGVTQSPTHLIKTRGQQVTLRCSPISGHKSVSWYQQVLGQGPQFIFQYYEKEERGRGNFPDRFSARQFPNYSSELNVNALLLGDSALYLCASSEGRSDTQYFGPGTRLTVL.

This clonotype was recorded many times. CDR3 region: CASSHPGLAGRATQYF. For the CDR3, the DNA is TGCGCCAGCAGCCACCCCGGACTAGCGGGGAGGGCTACGCAGTATTTT. This chain joins TRBV4-1 and TRBJ2-3; 12 bases agree with TRBD2. Germline CDR1 and CDR2: MGHRA and YSYEKL. The V gene end was trimmed by 3 bases and the J gene end by 8 bases; junction bases not matched to a gene: 9. CDR3 length equals 16 residues.

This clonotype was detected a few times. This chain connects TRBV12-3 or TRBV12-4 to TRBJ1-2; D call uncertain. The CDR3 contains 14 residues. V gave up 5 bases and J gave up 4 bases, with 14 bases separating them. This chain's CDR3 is CASSVDLTTYGYTF. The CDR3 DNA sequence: TGTGCCAGCAGTGTGGACCTCACAACCTATGGCTACACCTTC.

CDR3 in amino acids: CASSRQDRFYTGELFF. CDR3 DNA sequence: TGTGCCAGCAGCCGTCAAGACAGGTTCTACACCGGGGAGCTGTTTTTT. The gene calls are TRBV7-9 and TRBJ2-2, with a weak D call TRBD1 (6 bases). Between the trimmed V and J ends, which lost 5 bases and 3 bases, there was a span of 16 bases. The CDR3 covers 16 residues. Per germline, CDR1 SEHNR and CDR2 FQNEAQ (reference sequence).

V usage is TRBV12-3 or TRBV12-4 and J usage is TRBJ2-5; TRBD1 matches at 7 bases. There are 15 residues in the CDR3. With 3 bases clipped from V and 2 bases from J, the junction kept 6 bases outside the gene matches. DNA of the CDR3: TGTGCCAGCAGTTTTGTAGGGACAGCGCAAGAGACCCAGTACTTC. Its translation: CASSFVGTAQETQYF.

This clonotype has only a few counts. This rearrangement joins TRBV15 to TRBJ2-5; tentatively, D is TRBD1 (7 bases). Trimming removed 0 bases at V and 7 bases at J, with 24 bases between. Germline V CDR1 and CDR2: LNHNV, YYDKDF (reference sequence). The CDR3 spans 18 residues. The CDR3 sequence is CATSREGLRRDRSGTQYF. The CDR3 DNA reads TGTGCCACCAGCAGAGAGGGATTGAGGCGGGACAGAAGCGGGACCCAGTACTTC.

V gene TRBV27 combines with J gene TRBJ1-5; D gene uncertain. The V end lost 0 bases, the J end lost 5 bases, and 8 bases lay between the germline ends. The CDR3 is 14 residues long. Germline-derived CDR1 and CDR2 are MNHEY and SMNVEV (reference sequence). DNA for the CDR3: TGTGCCAGCAGTTTATCGGGGATAGATCAGCCCCAGCATTTT. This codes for CASSLSGIDQPQHF.

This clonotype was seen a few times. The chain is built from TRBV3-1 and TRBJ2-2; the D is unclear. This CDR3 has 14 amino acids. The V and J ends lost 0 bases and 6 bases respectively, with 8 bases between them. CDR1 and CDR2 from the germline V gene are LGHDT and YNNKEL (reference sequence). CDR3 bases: TGTGCCAGCAGCCAAGATCTATCACCCGGGGAGCTGTTTTTT. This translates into CASSQDLSPGELFF.